The 30 T cell receptor beta chains presented below share a single source sample, sequenced in a study of T cells in Graves' hyperthyroidism and ophthalmopathy. Amplification targeted TCR beta CDR3 regions from RNA transcripts. HTBI primers drove first-round RT-PCR of the TCR CDR3. TCRdb re-called the multiplex PCR reads with MiXCR, one entry per CDR3 protein. The data contain under 800,000 distinct CDR3 sequences, about 14% of them singletons. The sample was blood. The receptor source for this set is a young woman with Graves' hyperthyroidism.

This rearrangement joins TRBV10-3 to TRBJ1-2; a weak D match, TRBD1 (6 bases). The CDR3 covers 17 residues. Germline V gene data show CDR1 as ENHRY and CDR2 as SYGVKD. V gave up 5 bases and J gave up 3 bases, with 22 bases separating them. The CDR3 protein is CAISNEQGTGLDYGYTF. Here the CDR3 DNA reads TGTGCCATCAGTAATGAACAGGGAACGGGGTTAGACTATGGCTACACCTTC.

In this sample, this clonotype turned up many times. The chain has TRBV28 and TRBJ1-2; D not certain. Per the germline V gene, CDR1 is MDHEN and CDR2 is SYDVKM. The CDR3 covers 12 residues. Trimming removed 6 bases at V and 2 bases at J, with 7 bases between. CDR3 residues: CASRRVNYGYTF. The CDR3 DNA sequence: TGTGCCAGCAGGCGGGTAAACTATGGCTACACCTTC.

This clonotype was counted ten times or more. The rearrangement links TRBV7-9 to TRBJ2-2; D is tentatively TRBD1 or TRBD2 (5 bases each). CDR1 is SEHNR and CDR2 is FQNEAQ in the germline V gene (reference sequence). V lost 6 bases and J lost 7, with 24 bases in between. This CDR3 region has 17 residues. CDR3: CASRGAGGRVVNGELFF. CDR3 nucleotides: TGTGCCAGCAGGGGAGCTGGAGGCAGGGTAGTGAACGGGGAGCTGTTTTTT.

This clonotype came up a few times. The V call is TRBV19, the J call TRBJ2-1; 7 nucleotides align to TRBD2. The germline V gene has CDR1 LNHDA and CDR2 SQIVND (reference sequence). Unmatched junction bases numbered 5, after V lost 3 bases and J lost 3 bases. This CDR3 has 15 amino acids. DNA of the CDR3: TGTGCCAGTAGTATCGCAGCGGGAAACTACAATGAGCAGTTCTTC. Its protein is CASSIAAGNYNEQFF.

This chain uses TRBV6-9 with TRBJ1-6, with D tentatively TRBD1 (5 bases). This CDR3 contains 18 residues. Deletions cut 4 bases from V and 8 bases from J, with 24 bases between. Looked up from germline, CDR1 is MNHGY and CDR2 is SVAAGI. CDR3 sequence: CASSSVGRTIVGDSPLHF. In nucleotides, the CDR3 is TGTGCCAGCAGTTCTGTCGGCAGGACTATAGTAGGGGATTCACCCCTCCACTTT.

This clonotype was seen many times. The rearrangement joins TRBV7-9 to TRBJ2-5, with 9 nucleotides matching TRBD1. With 5 bases clipped from V and 3 bases from J, the junction kept 4 bases outside the gene matches. Per germline, CDR1 SEHNR and CDR2 FQNEAQ (reference sequence). The CDR3 spans 14 residues. The CDR3 here is CASSLRDREETQYF. CDR3 bases: TGTGCCAGCAGCCTCCGGGACAGGGAAGAGACCCAGTACTTC.

This clonotype was observed a few times. The rearrangement joins TRBV10-2 to TRBJ2-7; TRBD2 aligns across 10 bases. Germline V gives CDR1 WSHSY, CDR2 SAAADI. V trimming: 6 bases; J trimming: 7 bases; junction bases outside the gene matches: 9. The CDR3 sequence is 14 residues long. The CDR3 bases are TGCGCCAGCAGCATCACCCTAGCGGGAGATGAGCAGTACTTC. As protein: CASSITLAGDEQYF.

The rearrangement joins TRBV7-6 to TRBJ2-1; D may match TRBD1 or TRBD2 (5 bases each). Germline loops: CDR1 SGHVS, CDR2 FNYEAQ. This CDR3 region has 17 residues. Trimming took off 5 bases at V and 6 bases at J, with 23 bases between the two ends. The CDR3 coding sequence is TGTGCCAGCAGCCCCGAGGTGAGGGGCGTAGAGGGCAATGAGCAGTTCTTC. Translating gives CASSPEVRGVEGNEQFF.

This chain connects TRBV20-1 to TRBJ1-2, with 8 bases identical to TRBD1. V was clipped by 3 bases and J by 7 bases; unmatched bases: 16. Germline V gives CDR1 DFQATT, CDR2 SNEGSKA (reference sequence). The CDR3 length is 16 residues. The CDR3 region is CSASGDRGNWGAGYTF. The CDR3 DNA sequence: TGCAGTGCTAGTGGCGACAGGGGTAACTGGGGGGCTGGCTACACCTTC.

The chain has TRBV3-1 and TRBJ1-3; no firm D call. The CDR3 has 14 residues. With 2 bases removed from V and 1 base from J, the gap between germline ends came to 6 bases. CDR1 is LGHDT and CDR2 is YNNKEL in the germline V gene (reference sequence). CDR3 amino acids: CASSQTLSGNTIYF. In nucleotides, the CDR3 is TGTGCCAGCAGCCAAACTCTTTCTGGAAACACCATATATTTT.

CDR3 DNA: TGCAGCGTTCAGACCGGGGCGGGGAACACTGAAGCTTTCTTT. It specifies CSVQTGAGNTEAFF. This rearrangement joins TRBV29-1 to TRBJ1-1, with a weak D call TRBD1 (5 bases). The V gene lost 5 bases and the J gene lost 1 base, with 14 bases spanning the gap. Germline V gene sequence: CDR1 SQVTM, CDR2 ANQGSEA. The CDR3 spans 14 residues.

The chain couples TRBV14 to TRBJ2-3; D gene unclear. This CDR3 spans 13 amino acids. The germline V gene has CDR1 SGHDN and CDR2 FVKESK. V was shortened by 5 bases and J by 8 bases, with 14 bases between the two germline ends. The CDR3 bases are TGTGCCAGCAGCGGAAGCAGATCGGCTACGCAGTATTTT. It codes for CASSGSRSATQYF. The whole variable domain, remainder taken from reference TRBV14 and TRBJ2-3, is EAGVTQFPSHSVIEKGQTVTLRCDPISGHDNLYWYRRVMGKEIKFLLHFVKESKQDESGMPNNRFLAERTGGTYSTLKVQPAELEDSGVYFCASSGSRSATQYFGPGTRLTVL.

This clonotype was counted at least ten times. The CDR3 nucleotides are TGCAGTGCTAGTCGAGGTGCCGTGAACACTGAAGCTTTCTTT. This sequence encodes CSASRGAVNTEAFF. The rearrangement uses TRBV20-1 and TRBJ1-1; D call uncertain. V gave up 3 bases and J gave up 0 bases, with 11 bases separating them. There are 14 residues in the CDR3. CDR1 is DFQATT, CDR2 SNEGSKA, per germline (reference sequence).

There are a few counts of this clonotype. The V call is TRBV24-1, the J call TRBJ1-4; D is ambiguous. Germline V lookup: CDR1 KGHDR, CDR2 SFDVKD. This CDR3 comprises 15 residues. The V end was cut by 2 bases, the J end by 3 bases, with 9 bases between. DNA for the CDR3: TGTGCCACCAGTGATTCAGAGGCATCTAATGAAAAACTGTTTTTT. Translating it yields CATSDSEASNEKLFF.

This clonotype was recorded at least ten times. The chain carries TRBV28 and TRBJ2-7; D uncertain. Germline V lookup: CDR1 MDHEN, CDR2 SYDVKM. The CDR3 spans 12 residues. V lost 7 bases, J lost 3 bases, and 10 bases lay in between. The CDR3 is CASTQKGYEQYF. The CDR3 nucleotides read TGTGCCAGCACCCAGAAGGGCTACGAGCAGTACTTC.

This clonotype was found a few times. Being one base from a much bigger clone, this may be a read error. V is TRBV7-2 and J is TRBJ2-1; 7 bases align to TRBD2. CDR3 length: 15 amino acids. Germline V lookup: CDR1 SGHTA, CDR2 FQGNSA. This CDR3 is CASSLGSGYYNKQFF. The CDR3 DNA is TGTGCCAGCAGCCTAGGTAGCGGGTATTACAATAAGCAGTTCTTC.

There are many counts of this clonotype. The gene calls are TRBV3-1 and TRBJ1-2; possibly TRBD1 for D (6 bases). V dropped 1 base and J dropped 4 bases, with 7 bases sitting between them. In germline, CDR1 is LGHDT, CDR2 YNNKEL (reference sequence). This CDR3 has 13 amino acids. CDR3 nucleotides: TGTGCCAGCAGCCAAGGGGGGCTCTATGGCTACACCTTC. It codes for CASSQGGLYGYTF.

The chain couples TRBV19 to TRBJ1-2; 8 bases match TRBD1. Germline V lookup: CDR1 LNHDA, CDR2 SQIVND (reference sequence). Trimming removed 5 bases from V and 0 bases from J; junction bases left unmatched: 23. The CDR3 totals 21 residues. This CDR3 is CASSSRYPQGQGQTTNYGYTF. CDR3 bases: TGTGCCAGTAGTTCCCGTTACCCCCAAGGACAGGGCCAAACTACTAACTATGGCTACACCTTC.

The sample holds a few counts of this clonotype. The rearrangement joins TRBV7-9 to TRBJ2-1; the match to TRBD2 covers 11 bases. The CDR3 is made up of 19 amino acids. Trimming cost V 7 bases and J 8 bases; bases outside gene matches: 22. Germline V gene lookup returns CDR1 SEHNR and CDR2 FQNEAQ (reference sequence). The CDR3 nucleotides are TGTGCCAGCACCAACGAACAACAAATAGCGGGAGGGCCGAGGGATGAGCAGTTCTTC. Its translation is CASTNEQQIAGGPRDEQFF.

This clonotype has only a few counts. V gene TRBV6-2 or TRBV6-3 combines with J gene TRBJ2-5, with D hard to call. Trimming removed 2 bases at V and 5 bases at J, with 21 bases between. Germline V gene data show CDR1 as MNHEY and CDR2 as SVGEGT. The CDR3 totals 17 residues. For the CDR3, the DNA is TGTGCCAGCAGTTACCCCGAGAATGCGGTTAATCAGGAGACCCAGTACTTC. Residues: CASSYPENAVNQETQYF.

The V and J genes are TRBV20-1 and TRBJ1-2, with D uncertain. The CDR3 runs to 15 residues. V lost 3 bases and J lost 1, with 15 bases in between. CDR1 and CDR2 (germline): DFQATT, SNEGSKA (reference sequence). The CDR3 nucleotides read TGCAGTGCTAGCCGGGCGGAGAGAATTAACTATGGCTACACCTTC. Its translation: CSASRAERINYGYTF.

This clonotype has a handful of counts. The chain is built from TRBV7-9 and TRBJ1-2; 12 nucleotides line up with TRBD1. From germline, CDR1 is SEHNR and CDR2 FQNEAQ (reference sequence). This CDR3 has 16 residues. Germline trimming cut 4 bases from V and 3 bases from J; bases unmatched to any gene: 6. The CDR3 nucleotides are TGTGCCAGCAGCTCGGGACAGGGGGCTCCTTACTATGGCTACACCTTC. This codes for CASSSGQGAPYYGYTF.

The sample holds a few counts of this clonotype. CDR3 nucleotides: TGCAGTGCTCCCAAGGCCTTAGGACTAGCGAGACCCTATACGCAGTATTTT. This encodes CSAPKALGLARPYTQYF. This chain joins TRBV20-1 and TRBJ2-3, with TRBD2 matching over 9 bases. This CDR3 spans 17 amino acids. V shed 5 bases, J shed 7 bases, and the junction held 19 bases outside the gene matches. CDR1 is DFQATT, CDR2 SNEGSKA, per germline (reference sequence).

This clonotype appeared many times. The chain recombines TRBV10-3 with TRBJ1-2; D gene unclear. V lost 6 bases and J lost 4, with 24 bases in between. Germline V gene lookup returns CDR1 ENHRY and CDR2 SYGVKD. The length of the CDR3 is 17 residues. The CDR3 is CAIRGGGTTLGLYGYTF. CDR3 bases: TGTGCCATCAGGGGAGGAGGCACTACACTCGGGCTCTATGGCTACACCTTC.

This sequence joins TRBV7-2 and TRBJ1-5; a weak D match, TRBD1 (6 bases). The V gene's germline CDR1 is SGHTA and CDR2 FQGNSA. V was clipped by 1 base and J by 6 bases, with 16 bases between them. The CDR3 consists of 16 residues. CDR3 loop: CASSLGLPTGSQPQHF. The CDR3 nucleotides read TGTGCCAGCAGCTTAGGGCTCCCAACAGGGAGTCAGCCCCAGCATTTT.

Notes on this clonotype: Since the CDR3 does not end with the conserved phenylalanine or tryptophan, this likely comes from a read error. The chain employs TRBV18 and TRBJ2-7; D remains ambiguous. CDR1 and CDR2 from the germline V gene are KGHSH and LQKENI. V was trimmed by 3 bases and J by 2 bases, leaving 11 bases between them. The CDR3 consists of 14 residues. The CDR3 spells CASSPPGLAYEQYL. CDR3 DNA: TGTGCCAGCTCACCCCCGGGCCTAGCCTACGAGCAGTACTTA.

This clonotype was counted ten times or more. CDR3 nucleotide sequence: TGCGCCAGCAGCCAAGGAGGGGGGGGCCGGAGCTATGGCTACACCTTC. Residues: CASSQGGGGRSYGYTF. The rearrangement links TRBV4-3 to TRBJ1-2; a weak D match, TRBD1 (6 bases). The CDR3 runs 16 residues. With 1 base removed from V and 4 bases from J, the gap between germline ends came to 16 bases. Germline V gene lookup returns CDR1 LGHNA and CDR2 YSLEER.

The chain has TRBV18 and TRBJ2-5, with 7 bases fitting TRBD2. This CDR3 region has 18 residues. Trimming at V came to 6 bases and at J to 2 bases, leaving 18 bases not matched to a gene. Germline values: CDR1 KGHSH, CDR2 LQKENI. The CDR3 DNA reads TGTGCCAGCTCCCCCGTGCTTAAAGCGGGACGTATTCAAGAGACCCAGTACTTC. This translates into CASSPVLKAGRIQETQYF.

Many counts were recorded for this clonotype. The rearrangement joins TRBV5-8 to TRBJ2-7; D is perhaps TRBD2 (6 bases). Trimming shortened V by 6 bases and J by 2 bases, and 12 bases separated the two germline ends. Germline V lookup: CDR1 SGHTS, CDR2 YDEGEE. This CDR3 region has 13 residues. CDR3 amino acids: CASTPGEAYEQYF. CDR3 nucleotide sequence: TGTGCCAGCACCCCCGGGGAGGCCTACGAGCAGTACTTC.

The chain has TRBV27 and TRBJ2-2; perhaps TRBD2 as D (6 bases). The V gene's germline CDR1 is MNHEY and CDR2 SMNVEV (reference sequence). This CDR3 spans 17 amino acids. The ends were cut back, 1 base at V and 2 bases at J, with 14 bases in the middle. CDR3 residues: CASSLWGGGGNTGELFF. The CDR3 DNA is TGTGCCAGCAGTTTATGGGGAGGTGGGGGAAACACCGGGGAGCTGTTTTTT.